The source of this T cell receptor (beta chain) is a study of cytomegalovirus exposure and HLA in healthy donors. Looking at the study overall: Unique TCRs numbering roughly 85 million, obtained from HLA-typed donors, made up an early data release.

Concerning this clone itself: As yet, its antigen is unknown.

The PCR was carried out with 60 Vbeta primers and 13 Jbeta primers. The table came from immunoSEQ multiplex PCR; TCRdb's copy has only in-frame clones and leaves some out. The table lists approximately 180,000 clones, around 80% of them singletons. Points from the study as a whole: Reports credit the classifier with highly specific, highly sensitive diagnosis of cytomegalovirus status. In a later analysis, HLA-associated beta chains showed higher expansion and lower generation probabilities than comparable chains. The only immune exposure information that was available was CMV serostatus.

The junction had 4 bases not matched to a gene; V was cut back by 6 bases and J by 2 bases. The CDR3 contains 13 residues. Germline V gene lookup returns CDR1 SGHVS and CDR2 FQNEAQ. The receptor was isolated from a man aged 18 to 29 in good health and CMV-seronegative. The chain joins TRBV7-8 to TRBJ2-7; 7 bases line up with TRBD2. Sequencing input: PBMCs. The CDR3 DNA is TGTGCCAGCAGACCTGGGACTACCTACGAGCAGTACTTC. This encodes CASRPGTTYEQYF.